The rows below give T cell receptor beta chains drawn from one sample of a study of blood T cells in healthy people across ages. TCRdb reprocessed the 5' RACE reads with MiXCR, giving one entry per CDR3 protein. The sample has hundreds of thousands of distinct CDR3 sequences, approximately 52% seen once. The sequencing input was blood. Receptors were obtained from a woman aged 80 or older in good health. The CDR3 runs from the conserved cysteine through the conserved F or W. D genes are given only for firm matches. Rows give clone size only sometimes, using once, few, many, or a class for an expanded clone.

j_call clone_size v_call d_call cdr3_nt cdr3_aa
TRBJ1-5 many TRBV6-2/TRBV6-3 - TGTGCCAGCAGTTACATCCAGGACAATCAGCCCCAGCATTTT CASSYIQDNQPQHF
TRBJ2-3 many TRBV4-1 - TGCGCCAGCAGGGGCCGTCGCACAGATACGCAGTATTTT CASRGRRTDTQYF
TRBJ1-2 - TRBV25-1 - TGTGCCAGCAGTGAAAGAGGGGCCTATGGCTACACCTTC CASSERGAYGYTF
TRBJ2-5 once TRBV18 - TGTGCCAGCTCACCTTCCCGAGCGTTGAACAATGAGCAGTACTTC CASSPSRALNNEQYF
TRBJ1-2 - TRBV7-2 - TGTGCCAGCAGCCCTGGACAGACCGGCTACACCTTC CASSPGQTGYTF
TRBJ2-5 - TRBV20-1 - TGCAGTGCTAATGTAATGTACCAAGAGACCCAGTACTTC CSANVMYQETQYF
TRBJ2-7 - TRBV7-9 - TGTGCCAGCAGCCAAGCTTTACTCTACGAGCAGTACTTC CASSQALLYEQYF
TRBJ2-2 - TRBV6-5 TRBD2 TGTGCCAGCAGTTACATCCGACTAGCGGGGGGAACGAATACCGGGGAGCTGTTTTTT CASSYIRLAGGTNTGELFF
TRBJ2-3 - TRBV7-2 TRBD2 TGTGCCAGCAGCCCCAAGACTAGCGACACAGCTACGCAGTATTTT CASSPKTSDTATQYF
TRBJ2-5 - TRBV4-3 - TGCGCCAGCAGCCAAGCGACATTTGAGACCCAGTACTTC CASSQATFETQYF
TRBJ2-1 many TRBV5-1 TRBD1 TGCGCCAGCAGTCAGGGACAGGGTAGCAATGAGCAGTTCTTC CASSQGQGSNEQFF
TRBJ2-3 many TRBV12-3/TRBV12-4 - TGTGCCAGCAGTTTTCCAGGCACAGATACGCAGTATTTT CASSFPGTDTQYF
TRBJ2-7 - TRBV5-1 - TGCGCCAGCAGCTTGGTCAGTAGGGTCGAGCAGTACTTC CASSLVSRVEQYF
TRBJ2-7 once TRBV6-2/TRBV6-3 - TGTGCCAGCAGTTACGCCCTAAGCGGAGACTCCTACGAGCAGTACTTC CASSYALSGDSYEQYF
TRBJ2-1 - TRBV2 - TGTGCCAGCAGTGAGGGGGCTCCCTACAATGAGCAGTTCTTC CASSEGAPYNEQFF
TRBJ1-2 - TRBV20-1 - TGCAGTGCTAGCAGGAAGTACTATGGCTACACCTTC CSASRKYYGYTF
TRBJ2-3 - TRBV6-2/TRBV6-3 TRBD2 TGTGCCAGCAGCCAAGGACTAGCGCAAGATACGCAGTATTTT CASSQGLAQDTQYF
TRBJ1-2 - TRBV25-1 - TGTGCCAGCAGTGAATATTCGGTTTTACAGCTCGGCGATGGCTACACCTTC CASSEYSVLQLGDGYTF
TRBJ1-4 many TRBV28 - TGTGCCAGCAGTCTCCTAGGAAATGAAAAACTGTTTTTT CASSLLGNEKLFF
TRBJ2-5 many TRBV6-5 TRBD1 TGTGCCAGCAGCCAGACAGGGGCTATGTACCAAGAGACCCAGTACTTC CASSQTGAMYQETQYF
TRBJ2-7 - TRBV25-1 - TGTGCCAGCAGTGATGGGATCTCCGAGCAGTACTTC CASSDGISEQYF
TRBJ1-1 many TRBV15 - TGTGCCACCAGCAGAGACCAGGGTCGTGTGAACACTGAAGCTTTCTTT CATSRDQGRVNTEAFF
TRBJ2-3 many TRBV6-5 TRBD2 TGTGCCAGCAGTTACTCCCGAGGGAGCGGGGGGGCGACAGATACGCAGTATTTT CASSYSRGSGGATDTQYF
TRBJ1-1 - TRBV28 - TGTGCCAGCAGTTCCGGGACGAACACTGAAGCTTTCTTT CASSSGTNTEAFF
TRBJ2-7 many TRBV20-1 - TGCAGTGCTAGAGATCCGCTTGGACACCCCTACGAGCAGTACTTC CSARDPLGHPYEQYF
TRBJ1-2 - TRBV6-2/TRBV6-3 TRBD1 TGTGCCAGCAGTCAGTCAGGGGGTGCCCCCCTCTCTGGCTACACCTTC CASSQSGGAPLSGYTF
TRBJ1-2 - TRBV9 - TGTGCCAGCAGCGTCTCCGGGACACCCTATGGCTACACCTTC CASSVSGTPYGYTF
TRBJ2-1 - TRBV6-2/TRBV6-3 TRBD2 TGTGCCAGCAGTTACCGAGGGGTAGGCGGGGGGCAGTTCTTC CASSYRGVGGGQFF
TRBJ2-3 - TRBV20-1 - TGCAGTGCTAGGCGGACTGCTGATACGCAGTATTTT CSARRTADTQYF
TRBJ1-5 few TRBV6-1 - TGTGCCAGCAGTGACGGACAGTTCATGAATCAGCCCCAGCATTTT CASSDGQFMNQPQHF
TRBJ2-5 - TRBV25-1 - TGTGCCAGCACACTGGAGGCCTGGGGTCAAGAGACCCAGTACTTC CASTLEAWGQETQYF
TRBJ2-3 - TRBV20-1 TRBD2 TGCAGTGCTAGAGCGGGGGGGCCCACAGATACGCAGTATTTT CSARAGGPTDTQYF
TRBJ2-1 many TRBV29-1 - TGCAGCGTTGACCGGAATGAGCAGTTCTTC CSVDRNEQFF
TRBJ2-3 - TRBV15 - TGTGCCACCAGCAGAGGTTGGGACACAGATACGCAGTATTTT CATSRGWDTDTQYF
TRBJ2-5 - TRBV20-1 - TGCAGTGCCCTACAGACCAGAGGGGCGGAGACCCAGTACTTC CSALQTRGAETQYF
TRBJ2-3 - TRBV20-1 - TGCAGTGCTAGGACGGGGCCCAACACAGATACGCAGTATTTT CSARTGPNTDTQYF
TRBJ2-2 - TRBV20-1 TRBD1 TGCAGTGCTCCTAGCCGACAGGGACCGAACACCGGGGAGCTGTTTTTT CSAPSRQGPNTGELFF
TRBJ2-1 few TRBV7-2 - TGTGCCAGCAGCGCGGAGCCTGGGGGGTGGGCCTACAATGAGCAGTTCTTC CASSAEPGGWAYNEQFF
TRBJ2-1 once TRBV5-1 - TGCGCCAGCAAATTGGCGGGGGAGCAGTTCTTC CASKLAGEQFF
TRBJ2-5 many TRBV29-1 - TGCAGCGTCTTGACAGGAGAAGAGACCCAGTACTTC CSVLTGEETQYF
TRBJ2-4 - TRBV6-5 - TGTGCCAGCAGCAACCGGGCCGGCTGGGCCATTCAGTACTTC CASSNRAGWAIQYF
TRBJ1-2 - TRBV7-2 - TGTGCCACGGAATCAGGGAACAACTATGGCTACACCTTC CATESGNNYGYTF
TRBJ2-7 many TRBV29-1 TRBD2 TGCAGCGGTGTTAGCGGGAGCTCCTACGAGCAGTACTTC CSGVSGSSYEQYF
TRBJ2-3 - TRBV5-1 - TGCGCCAGTAGCTTGGGGATTAGCACAGATACGCTGTATTTT CASSLGISTDTLYF
TRBJ2-2 - TRBV3-1 TRBD2 TGTGCCAGCAGCGGACGGGTCGGGAGGGTTTCCGGGGAGCTGTTTTTT CASSGRVGRVSGELFF
TRBJ2-7 many TRBV2 - TGTGCCAGCAGTGGTTTGGGGACGGCGACCTACGAGCAGTACTTC CASSGLGTATYEQYF
TRBJ2-7 - TRBV20-1 TRBD2 TGCAGTGCTGCGACTAGCCCTGCACCGGGGGAGCAGTACTTC CSAATSPAPGEQYF